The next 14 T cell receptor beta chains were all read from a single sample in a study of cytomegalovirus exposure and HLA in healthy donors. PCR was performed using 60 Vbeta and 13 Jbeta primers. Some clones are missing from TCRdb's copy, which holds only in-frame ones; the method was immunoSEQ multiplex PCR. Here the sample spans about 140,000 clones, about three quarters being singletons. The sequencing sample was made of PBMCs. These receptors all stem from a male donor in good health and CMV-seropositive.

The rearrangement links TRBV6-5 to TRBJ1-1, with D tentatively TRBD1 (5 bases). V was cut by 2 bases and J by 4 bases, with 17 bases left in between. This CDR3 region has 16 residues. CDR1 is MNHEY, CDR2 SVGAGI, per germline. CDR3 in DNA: TGTGCCAGCAGTTACGCTCAGTTTGTCGGGGGCACTGAAGCTTTCTTT. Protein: CASSYAQFVGGTEAFF.

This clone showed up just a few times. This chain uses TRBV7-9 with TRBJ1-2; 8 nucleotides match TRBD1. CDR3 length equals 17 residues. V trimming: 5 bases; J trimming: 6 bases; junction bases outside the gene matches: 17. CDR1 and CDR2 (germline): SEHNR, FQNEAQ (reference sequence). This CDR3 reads CASSPLHDRGGMDGYTF. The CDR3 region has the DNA TGTGCCAGCAGCCCTCTCCATGACAGGGGCGGAATGGATGGCTACACCTTC.

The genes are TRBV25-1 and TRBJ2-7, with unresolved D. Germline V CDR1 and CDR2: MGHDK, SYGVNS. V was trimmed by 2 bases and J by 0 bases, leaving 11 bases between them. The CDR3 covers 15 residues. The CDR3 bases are TGTGCCAGCAGTGAAGTCGGGTCTCGCTCCTACGAGCAGTACTTC. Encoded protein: CASSEVGSRSYEQYF.

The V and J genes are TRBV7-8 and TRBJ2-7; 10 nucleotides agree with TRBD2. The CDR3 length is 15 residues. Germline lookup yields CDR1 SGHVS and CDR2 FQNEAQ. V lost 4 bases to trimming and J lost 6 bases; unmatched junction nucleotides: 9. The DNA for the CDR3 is TGTGCCAGCAGCTCGCTAGCGGGAGTTCCTCCCGAGCAGTACTTC. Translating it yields CASSSLAGVPPEQYF.

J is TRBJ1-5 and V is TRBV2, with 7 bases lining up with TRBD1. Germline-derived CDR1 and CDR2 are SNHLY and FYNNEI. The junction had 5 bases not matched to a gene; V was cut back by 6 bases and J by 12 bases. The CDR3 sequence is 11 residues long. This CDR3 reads CASRRDSFQHF. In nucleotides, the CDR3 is TGTGCCAGCAGACGGGACAGTTTCCAGCATTTT.

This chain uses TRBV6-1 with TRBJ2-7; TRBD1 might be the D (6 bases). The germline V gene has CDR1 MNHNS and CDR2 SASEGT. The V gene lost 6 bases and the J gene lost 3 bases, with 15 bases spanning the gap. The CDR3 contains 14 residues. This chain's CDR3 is CASSPTGTSYEQYF. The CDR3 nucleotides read TGTGCCAGCAGCCCTACCGGGACAAGCTACGAGCAGTACTTC.

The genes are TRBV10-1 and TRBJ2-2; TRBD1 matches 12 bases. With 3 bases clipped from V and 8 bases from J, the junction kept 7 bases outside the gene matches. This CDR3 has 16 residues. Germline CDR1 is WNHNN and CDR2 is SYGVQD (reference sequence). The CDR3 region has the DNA TGCGCCAGCAGTGACCCGAGGGGACAGGGGGCGGGGGAGCTGTTTTTT. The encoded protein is CASSDPRGQGAGELFF.

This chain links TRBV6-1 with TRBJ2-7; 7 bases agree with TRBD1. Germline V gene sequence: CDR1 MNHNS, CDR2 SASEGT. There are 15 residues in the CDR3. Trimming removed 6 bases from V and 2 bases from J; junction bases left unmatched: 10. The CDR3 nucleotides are TGTGCCAGCAGGAATCTGGGACAGACAGCCTACGAGCAGTACTTC. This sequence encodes CASRNLGQTAYEQYF.

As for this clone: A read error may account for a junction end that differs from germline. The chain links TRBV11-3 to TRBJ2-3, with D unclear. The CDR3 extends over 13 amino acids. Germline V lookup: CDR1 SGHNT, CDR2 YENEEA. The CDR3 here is CASSLRSIDTQYF. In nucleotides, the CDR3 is TGTGCCAGCAGCTTAAGGAGCATAGATACGCAGTATTTT.

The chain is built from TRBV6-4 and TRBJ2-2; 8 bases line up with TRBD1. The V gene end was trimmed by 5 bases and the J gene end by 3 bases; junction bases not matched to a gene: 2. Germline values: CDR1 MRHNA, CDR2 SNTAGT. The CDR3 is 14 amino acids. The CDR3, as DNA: TGTGCCAGCAGTCCGGACAGGGACACCGGGGAGCTGTTTTTT. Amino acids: CASSPDRDTGELFF.

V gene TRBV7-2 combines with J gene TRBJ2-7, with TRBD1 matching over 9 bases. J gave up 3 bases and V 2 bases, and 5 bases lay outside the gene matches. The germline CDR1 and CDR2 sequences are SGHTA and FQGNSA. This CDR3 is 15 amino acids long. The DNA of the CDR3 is TGTGCCAGCAGCTTATCGGGACAGGGTCACTACGAGCAGTACTTC. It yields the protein CASSLSGQGHYEQYF.

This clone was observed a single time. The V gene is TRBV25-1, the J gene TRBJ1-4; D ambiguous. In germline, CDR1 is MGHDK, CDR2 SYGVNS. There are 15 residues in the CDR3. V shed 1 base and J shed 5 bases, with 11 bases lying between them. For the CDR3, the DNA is TGTGCCAGCAGTGAATTGTACGGGATCAATGAAAAACTGTTTTTT. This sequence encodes CASSELYGINEKLFF.

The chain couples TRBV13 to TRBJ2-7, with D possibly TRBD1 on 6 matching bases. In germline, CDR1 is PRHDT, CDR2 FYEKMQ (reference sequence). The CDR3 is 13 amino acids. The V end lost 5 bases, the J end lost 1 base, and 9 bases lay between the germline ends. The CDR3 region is CASSVQGSYEQYF. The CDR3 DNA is TGTGCCAGCAGCGTCCAGGGGTCCTACGAGCAGTACTTC.

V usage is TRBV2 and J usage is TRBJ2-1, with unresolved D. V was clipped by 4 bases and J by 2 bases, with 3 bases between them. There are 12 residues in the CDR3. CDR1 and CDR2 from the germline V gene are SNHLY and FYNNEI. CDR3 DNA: TGTGCCAGCAGTGCCGCCTACAATGAGCAGTTCTTC. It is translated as CASSAAYNEQFF.